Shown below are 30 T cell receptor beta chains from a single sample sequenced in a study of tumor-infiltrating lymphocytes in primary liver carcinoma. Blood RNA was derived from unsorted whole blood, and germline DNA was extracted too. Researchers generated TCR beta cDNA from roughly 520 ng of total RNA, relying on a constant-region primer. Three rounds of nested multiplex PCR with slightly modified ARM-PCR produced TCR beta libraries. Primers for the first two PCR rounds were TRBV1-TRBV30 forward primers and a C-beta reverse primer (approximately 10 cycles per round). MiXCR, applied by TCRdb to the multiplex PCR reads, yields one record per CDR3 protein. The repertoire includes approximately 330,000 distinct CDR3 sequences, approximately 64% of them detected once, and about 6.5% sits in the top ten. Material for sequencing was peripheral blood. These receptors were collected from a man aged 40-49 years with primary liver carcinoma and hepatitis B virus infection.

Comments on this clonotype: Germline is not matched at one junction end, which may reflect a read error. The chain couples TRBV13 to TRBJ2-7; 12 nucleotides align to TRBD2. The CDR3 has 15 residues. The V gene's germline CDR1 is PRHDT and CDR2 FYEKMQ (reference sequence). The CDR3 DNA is TGTGCCTGCAGCAGTGGACTAGCGGGATCTACGTTGCAGTACTTC. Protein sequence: CACSSGLAGSTLQYF.

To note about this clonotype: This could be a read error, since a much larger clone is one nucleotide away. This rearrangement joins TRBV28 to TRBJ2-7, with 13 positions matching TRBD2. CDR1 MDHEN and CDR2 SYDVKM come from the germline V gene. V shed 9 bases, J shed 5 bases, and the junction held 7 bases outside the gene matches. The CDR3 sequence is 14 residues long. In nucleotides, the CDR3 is TGTGCCAGTCCTTCGGGACTAGCGGGAAACGAGCAGTACTTC. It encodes CASPSGLAGNEQYF.

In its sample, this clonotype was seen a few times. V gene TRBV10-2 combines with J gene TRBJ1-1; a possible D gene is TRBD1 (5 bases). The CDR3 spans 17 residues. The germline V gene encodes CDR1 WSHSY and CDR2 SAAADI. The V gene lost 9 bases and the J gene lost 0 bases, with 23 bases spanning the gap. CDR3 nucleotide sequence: TGCGCCAGTCTCAAATTGAAGACAGCCTTTATGAACACTGAAGCTTTCTTT. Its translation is CASLKLKTAFMNTEAFF.

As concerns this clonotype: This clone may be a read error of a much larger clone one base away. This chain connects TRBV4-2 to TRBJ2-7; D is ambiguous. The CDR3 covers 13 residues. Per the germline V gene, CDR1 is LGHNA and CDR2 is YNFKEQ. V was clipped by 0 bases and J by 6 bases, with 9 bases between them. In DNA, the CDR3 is TGTGCCAGCAGCCAAGATAGTCATTCCGAGCAGTACTTC. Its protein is CASSQDSHSEQYF.

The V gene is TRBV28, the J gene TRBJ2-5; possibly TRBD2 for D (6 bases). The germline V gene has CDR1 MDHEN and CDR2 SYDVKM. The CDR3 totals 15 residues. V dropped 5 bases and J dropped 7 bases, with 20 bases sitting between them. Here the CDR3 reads CASSNPLGAGGTQYF. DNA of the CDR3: TGTGCCAGCAGTAACCCTCTTGGGGCCGGGGGGACCCAGTACTTC.

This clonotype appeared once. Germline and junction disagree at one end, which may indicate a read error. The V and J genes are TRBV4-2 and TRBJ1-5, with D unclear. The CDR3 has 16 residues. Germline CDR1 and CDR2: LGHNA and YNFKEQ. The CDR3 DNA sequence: TGTACCAGCAGCCGAGATTCCGGTCAGGACCGAGTGCCCCAGCATTTT. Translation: CTSSRDSGQDRVPQHF.

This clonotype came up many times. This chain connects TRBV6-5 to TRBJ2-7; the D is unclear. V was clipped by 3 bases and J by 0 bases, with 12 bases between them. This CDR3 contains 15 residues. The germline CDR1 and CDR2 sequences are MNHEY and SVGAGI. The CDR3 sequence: CASSYSAFPSYEQYF. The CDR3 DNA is TGTGCCAGCAGTTATTCGGCCTTCCCCTCCTACGAGCAGTACTTC.

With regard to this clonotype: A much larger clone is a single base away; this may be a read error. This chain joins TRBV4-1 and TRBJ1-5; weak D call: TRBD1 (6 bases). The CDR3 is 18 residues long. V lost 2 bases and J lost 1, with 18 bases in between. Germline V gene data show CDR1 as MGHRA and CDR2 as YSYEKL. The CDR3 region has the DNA TGCGCCAGCAGCCAAAATGGACGGGGGCATAAAAGCAATCAGCCCCAGCATTTT. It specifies CASSQNGRGHKSNQPQHF.

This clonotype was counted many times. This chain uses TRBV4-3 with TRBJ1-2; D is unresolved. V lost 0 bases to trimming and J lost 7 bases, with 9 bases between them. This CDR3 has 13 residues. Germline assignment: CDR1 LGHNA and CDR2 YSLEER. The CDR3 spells CASSQDHGFGYTF. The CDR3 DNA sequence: TGCGCCAGCAGCCAAGATCACGGGTTTGGCTACACCTTC.

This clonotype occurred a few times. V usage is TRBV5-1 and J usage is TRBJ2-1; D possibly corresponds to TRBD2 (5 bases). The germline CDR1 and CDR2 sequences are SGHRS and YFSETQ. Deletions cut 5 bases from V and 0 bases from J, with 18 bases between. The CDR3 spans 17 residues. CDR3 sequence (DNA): TGCGCCAGCAGATTCCCAGCGGAAAGCGGCTCCTACAATGAGCAGTTCTTC. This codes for CASRFPAESGSYNEQFF.

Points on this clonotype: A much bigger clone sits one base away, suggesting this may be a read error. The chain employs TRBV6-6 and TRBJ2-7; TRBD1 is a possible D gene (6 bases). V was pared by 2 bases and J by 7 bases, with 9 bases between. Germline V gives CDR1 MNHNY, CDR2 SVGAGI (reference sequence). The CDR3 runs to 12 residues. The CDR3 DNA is TGTGCCAGCAGTTACACAGGGTTAGAGCAGTACTTC. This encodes CASSYTGLEQYF.

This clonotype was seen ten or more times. The CDR3 is CASSPRDRAFEQYF. Here the CDR3 DNA reads TGTGCCAGCAGCCCCCGGGACAGGGCTTTCGAGCAGTACTTC. The chain has TRBV7-8 and TRBJ2-7; 9 bases line up with TRBD1. The ends lost 5 bases at V and 6 bases at J; junction bases unmatched: 8. Germline lookup yields CDR1 SGHVS and CDR2 FQNEAQ. This CDR3 has 14 residues.

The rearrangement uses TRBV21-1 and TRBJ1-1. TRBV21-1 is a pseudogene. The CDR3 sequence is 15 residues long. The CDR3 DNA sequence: TGTGCCACCAGCAAACTTCGGGCCGTTAACACTGAAGCTTTCTTT. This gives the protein CATSKLRAVNTEAFF.

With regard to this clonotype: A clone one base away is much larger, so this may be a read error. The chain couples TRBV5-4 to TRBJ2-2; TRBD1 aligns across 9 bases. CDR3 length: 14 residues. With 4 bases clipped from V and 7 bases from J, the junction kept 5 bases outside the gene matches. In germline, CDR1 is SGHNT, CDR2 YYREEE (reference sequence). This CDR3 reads CASSPTGGNGELFF. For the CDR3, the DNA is TGTGCCAGCAGCCCTACAGGGGGCAACGGGGAGCTGTTTTTT. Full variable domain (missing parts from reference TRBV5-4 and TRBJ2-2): ETGVTQSPTHLIKTRGQQVTLRCSSQSGHNTVSWYQQALGQGPQFIFQYYREEENGRGNFPPRFSGLQFPNYSSELNVNALELDDSALYLCASSPTGGNGELFFGEGSRLTVL.

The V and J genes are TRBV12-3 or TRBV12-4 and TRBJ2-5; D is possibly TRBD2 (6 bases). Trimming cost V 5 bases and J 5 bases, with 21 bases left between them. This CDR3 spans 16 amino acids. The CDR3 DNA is TGTGCCAGCAGTACCTACGCGGGGACTGAAGGGGAGACCCAGTACTTC. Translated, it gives CASSTYAGTEGETQYF.

CDR3 protein: CASSKDCTTSYEQYF. The CDR3 nucleotides are TGTGCCAGCAGCAAAGATTGTACTACCTCCTACGAGCAATACTTC. This chain uses TRBV21-1 with TRBJ2-7. TRBV21-1 is tagged as a pseudogene. The CDR3 length is 15 residues.

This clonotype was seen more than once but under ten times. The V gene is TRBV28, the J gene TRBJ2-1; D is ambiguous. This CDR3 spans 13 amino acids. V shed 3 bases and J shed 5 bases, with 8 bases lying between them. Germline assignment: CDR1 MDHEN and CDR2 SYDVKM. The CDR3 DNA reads TGTGCCAGCAGTTTGTCGGAGAACAATGAGCAGTTCTTC. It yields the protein CASSLSENNEQFF.

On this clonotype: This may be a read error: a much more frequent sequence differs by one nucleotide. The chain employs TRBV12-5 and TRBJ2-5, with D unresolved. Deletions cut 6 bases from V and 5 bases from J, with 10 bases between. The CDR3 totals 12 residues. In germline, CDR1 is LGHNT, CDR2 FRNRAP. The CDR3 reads CASGRSSETQYF. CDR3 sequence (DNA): TGTGCTAGTGGCCGGAGTTCCGAGACCCAGTACTTC.

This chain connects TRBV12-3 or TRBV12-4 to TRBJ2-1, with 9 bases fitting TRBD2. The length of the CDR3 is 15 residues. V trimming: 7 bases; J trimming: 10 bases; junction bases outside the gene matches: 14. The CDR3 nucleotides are TGTGCCAGCACCGATCTGAAAGCGGGAGGCTGGGAGCAGTTCTTC. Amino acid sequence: CASTDLKAGGWEQFF.

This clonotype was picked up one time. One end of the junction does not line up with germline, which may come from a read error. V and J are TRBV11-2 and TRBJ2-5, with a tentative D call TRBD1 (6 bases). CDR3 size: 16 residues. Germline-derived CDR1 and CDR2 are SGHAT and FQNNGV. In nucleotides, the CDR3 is TGTGCCAGCAGCTTAGGTAGGGGGATCGGACAAGAGGCCCAATACTTC. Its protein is CASSLGRGIGQEAQYF.

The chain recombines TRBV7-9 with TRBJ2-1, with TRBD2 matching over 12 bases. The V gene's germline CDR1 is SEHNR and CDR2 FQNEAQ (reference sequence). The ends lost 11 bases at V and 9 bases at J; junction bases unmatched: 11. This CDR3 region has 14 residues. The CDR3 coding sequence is TGTGCCGGCACCCTAGCGGGAGGGAGGAGTGAGCAGTTCTTC. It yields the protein CAGTLAGGRSEQFF.

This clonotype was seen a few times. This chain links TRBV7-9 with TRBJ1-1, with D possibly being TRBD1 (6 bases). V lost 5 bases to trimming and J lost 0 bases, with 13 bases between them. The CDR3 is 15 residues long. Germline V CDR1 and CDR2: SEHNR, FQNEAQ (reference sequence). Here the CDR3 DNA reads TGTGCCAGCAGCCCGACAGGCCTGATGAACACTGAAGCTTTCTTT. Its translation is CASSPTGLMNTEAFF.

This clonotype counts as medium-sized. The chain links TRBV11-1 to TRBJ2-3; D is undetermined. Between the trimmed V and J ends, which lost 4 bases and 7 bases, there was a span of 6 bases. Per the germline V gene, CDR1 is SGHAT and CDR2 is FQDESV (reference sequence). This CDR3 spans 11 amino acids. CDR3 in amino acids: CASSSQYTQYF. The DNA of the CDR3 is TGTGCCAGCAGCTCGCAGTATACGCAGTATTTT.

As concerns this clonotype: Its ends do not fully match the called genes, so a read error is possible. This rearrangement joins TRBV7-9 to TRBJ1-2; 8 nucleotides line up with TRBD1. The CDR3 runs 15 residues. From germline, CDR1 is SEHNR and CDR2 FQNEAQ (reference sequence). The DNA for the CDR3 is TGTGACAGCAGCCAGACAGGGGATACCTCCTATGGCTACACCTTC. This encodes CDSSQTGDTSYGYTF.

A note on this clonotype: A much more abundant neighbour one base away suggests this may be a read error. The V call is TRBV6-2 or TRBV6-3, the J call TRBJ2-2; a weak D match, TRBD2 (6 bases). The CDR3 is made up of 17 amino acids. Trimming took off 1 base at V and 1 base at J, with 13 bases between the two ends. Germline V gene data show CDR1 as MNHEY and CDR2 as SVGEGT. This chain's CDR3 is CASSYYKGGVNTGELFF. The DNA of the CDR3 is TGTGCCAGCAGTTACTACAAAGGCGGGGTGAACACCGGGGAGCTGTTTTTT.

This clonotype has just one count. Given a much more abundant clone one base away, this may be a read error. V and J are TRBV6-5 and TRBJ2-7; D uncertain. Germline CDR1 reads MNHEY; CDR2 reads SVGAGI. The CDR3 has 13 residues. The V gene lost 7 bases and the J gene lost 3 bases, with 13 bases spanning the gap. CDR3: CASKDPVNYEQYF. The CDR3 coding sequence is TGTGCCAGCAAGGATCCAGTAAACTACGAGCAGTACTTC.

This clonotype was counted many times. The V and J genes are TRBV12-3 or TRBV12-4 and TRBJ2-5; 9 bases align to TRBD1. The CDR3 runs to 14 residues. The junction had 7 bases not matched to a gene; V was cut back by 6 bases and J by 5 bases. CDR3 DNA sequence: TGTGCCAGCAGAAAACAGGGGGCGGAGGAGACCCAGTACTTC. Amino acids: CASRKQGAEETQYF.

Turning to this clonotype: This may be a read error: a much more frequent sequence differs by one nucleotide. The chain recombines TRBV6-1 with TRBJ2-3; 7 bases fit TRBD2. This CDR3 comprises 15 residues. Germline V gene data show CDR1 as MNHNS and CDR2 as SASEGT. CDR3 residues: CANSEWEGRADTQYF. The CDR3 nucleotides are TGTGCCAACAGTGAATGGGAGGGCCGGGCAGATACGCAGTATTTT.

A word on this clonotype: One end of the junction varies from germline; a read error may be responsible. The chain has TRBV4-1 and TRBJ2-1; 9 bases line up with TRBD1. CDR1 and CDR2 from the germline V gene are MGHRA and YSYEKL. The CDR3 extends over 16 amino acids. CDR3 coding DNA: TGCGCCAGCAGCCAGGTACAGGGGGCAGGCTTTGGTGAGCAATTCTTC. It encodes CASSQVQGAGFGEQFF.

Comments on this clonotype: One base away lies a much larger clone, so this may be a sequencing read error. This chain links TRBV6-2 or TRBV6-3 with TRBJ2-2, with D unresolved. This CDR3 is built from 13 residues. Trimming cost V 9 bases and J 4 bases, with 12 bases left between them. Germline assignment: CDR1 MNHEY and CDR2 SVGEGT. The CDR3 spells CARSPHSTGELFF. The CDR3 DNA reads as TGTGCCAGAAGTCCCCACTCCACCGGGGAGCTGTTTTTT.